This record covers a single T cell receptor beta chain. This entry belongs to a study of CD8 T cells in Susac syndrome. The CDR3 has 15 residues. V was clipped by 1 base and J by 3 bases, with 13 bases between them. The germline V gene encodes CDR1 DFQATT and CDR2 SNEGSKA (reference sequence). Sequencing of TCR beta was performed on blood CD8+ and CD4+ T cells. The multiple sclerosis control group was made up of treatment-naive patients with stable or active relapsing-remitting disease. TEMRA cells were FACS-enriched, unlike CD8+ and CD4+ T cells, which were negatively isolated. An input of about 0.45 to 1 ug of RNA was subjected to reverse transcription using random hexamers. Amplification of TCR beta CDR3 spanned 54 Vbeta and 13 Jbeta via immunoSEQ multiplex PCR. TCRdb analysed the immunoSEQ multiplex PCR reads with MiXCR anew, one entry per CDR3 protein. The sample yields approximately 220,000 distinct CDR3 sequences, approximately 95% seen once.

V is TRBV20-1 and J is TRBJ2-4; maybe TRBD1 (6 bases). Material: CD4+ T cells from PBMCs. The clonotype comes from a human donor with multiple sclerosis. The CDR3 DNA is TGCAGTGCTAGAGGCCTAGAGGGGGTCAAAAACATTCAGTACTTC. This translates into CSARGLEGVKNIQYF.